The rows below give T cell receptor beta chains drawn from one sample of a study of cytomegalovirus exposure and HLA in healthy donors. Only in-frame clones appear in the TCRdb table, and some are missing; sequencing was by immunoSEQ multiplex PCR. Among roughly 97,000 clones, about three quarters were seen once, and the ten largest hold roughly 5.4%. Sequencing was carried out using PBMCs. The receptors come from a woman aged 18 to 35 in good health and CMV-seropositive. Each CDR3 is given with its conserved first and last residue. D genes are given only for firm matches. Clone size is shown for a subset of rows, as once, few, many or a class of expanded clone.

>TRBJ2-5|TRBV5-4|once|.
TGTGCCAGCAGCCCGGAGCATAGGGAGACCCAGTACTTC
CASSPEHRETQYF
>TRBJ1-1|TRBV13|.|TRBD1
TGTGCCAGCAGCTTTACACCTCAGGGGGCCACTGAAGCTTTCTTT
CASSFTPQGATEAFF
>TRBJ1-5|TRBV10-3|few|.
TGTGCCACCCGGGAGCCGAATCAGCCCCAGCATTTT
CATREPNQPQHF
>TRBJ2-5|TRBV13|.|.
TGTGCCAGCAGCTTTGCCGGGGAGACCCAGTACTTC
CASSFAGETQYF
>TRBJ2-7|TRBV10-3|.|TRBD2
TGTGCCATCAGTGAGAGCGGGAGTTCTTACGAGCAGTACTTC
CAISESGSSYEQYF
>TRBJ2-7|TRBV11-1|.|TRBD1
TGTGCCAGCAGCTTATGGCAGGGGGATTCCTACGAGCAGTACTTC
CASSLWQGDSYEQYF
>TRBJ2-1|TRBV5-1|.|TRBD1
TGCGCCAGCAGCTTGGCCGGACAGGGGACCTACAATGAGCAGTTCTTC
CASSLAGQGTYNEQFF
>TRBJ1-5|TRBV28|few|TRBD1
TGTGCCAGCAGTTTCGACAGGGTCAATCAGCCCCAGCATTTT
CASSFDRVNQPQHF
>TRBJ2-7|TRBV27|.|TRBD1
TGTGCCAGCAGTCCGGACAGGCAATTATACTCCGAGCAGTACTTC
CASSPDRQLYSEQYF
>TRBJ2-7|TRBV7-8|few|.
TGTGCCAGCAGCTTAAGTCTAGCGTTACACTACGAGCAGTACTTC
CASSLSLALHYEQYF
>TRBJ1-5|TRBV28|once|.
TGTGCCAGCAGTTTCTCCTTTGGAGGGTGGTATAGCAATCAGCCCCAGCATTTT
CASSFSFGGWYSNQPQHF
>TRBJ2-7|TRBV29-1|few|.
TGCAGCGTTGTCTTCGGAGCGGCCCCCAGCAACGAGCAGTACTTC
CSVVFGAAPSNEQYF
>TRBJ1-4|TRBV30|.|TRBD1
TGTGCCTGGAGTTTGGGACAGGACAGTAATGAAAAACTGTTTTTT
CAWSLGQDSNEKLFF
>TRBJ1-5|TRBV28|.|TRBD1
TGTGCCAGCACGATGGCCAGGGGGCGATTTCAGCCCCAGCATTTT
CASTMARGRFQPQHF
>TRBJ2-2|TRBV4-1|.|.
TGCGCCAGCAGCCAACAGGGTTCTGCCGGGGAGCTGTTTTTT
CASSQQGSAGELFF
>TRBJ1-1|TRBV6-6|.|TRBD1
TGTGCCAGCAGTTCGGACAGGGGAATGAACACTGAAGCTTTCTTT
CASSSDRGMNTEAFF
>TRBJ1-4|TRBV7-9|.|TRBD1
TGTGCCAGCAGCTTAGTAGTGGCAGGGGGAGGAAATGAAAAACTGTTTTTT
CASSLVVAGGGNEKLFF
>TRBJ1-1|TRBV28|.|TRBD1
TGTGCCAGCGGGCGACAGGGGGCCGGTCTTAGTGAAGCTTTCTTT
CASGRQGAGLSEAFF
>TRBJ2-7|TRBV6-1|.|.
TGTGCCAGCAGTGATGGTCTAATCTACGAGCAGTACTTC
CASSDGLIYEQYF
>TRBJ1-5|TRBV28|.|.
TGTGCCAGCAGTTCCCAGGGGCAGGTTGGCCCGCCCCAGCATTTT
CASSSQGQVGPPQHF
>TRBJ2-1|TRBV11-3|.|TRBD2
TGTGCCAGCAGCTTGGCTAGCGGGGGTTACAATGAGCAGTTCTTC
CASSLASGGYNEQFF
>TRBJ1-1|TRBV15|once|.
TGTGCCACCAGCAGATCAGAGGGTTATCGGAACACTGAAGCTTTCTTT
CATSRSEGYRNTEAFF
>TRBJ1-4|TRBV25-1|.|.
TGTGCCAGCACCGGACAGATTAATGAAAAACTGTTTTTT
CASTGQINEKLFF
>TRBJ1-5|TRBV11-2|once|TRBD1
TGTGCCAGCAGTCAAACAGGGGATCAGCCCCAGCATTTT
CASSQTGDQPQHF
>TRBJ2-1|TRBV19|.|.
TGTGCCAGTAGTTTGTCTGAGACCTACAATGAGCAGTTCTTC
CASSLSETYNEQFF
>TRBJ1-6|TRBV19|.|TRBD1
TGTGCCAGTAAACACGGACAGGGGGTGAGCTCACCCCTCCACTTT
CASKHGQGVSSPLHF
>TRBJ1-6|TRBV30|.|.
TGTGCCTGGCTCGAACAGGGCATGTATAATTCACCCCTCCACTTT
CAWLEQGMYNSPLHF
>TRBJ2-7|TRBV5-1|.|.
TGCGCCAGCAGTCTGGGGTTGGGGACTTACGAGCAGTACTTC
CASSLGLGTYEQYF
>TRBJ1-2|TRBV9|.|.
TGTGCCAGCAGCGTAGCCGCTGCGGATCTCTATGGCTACACCTTC
CASSVAAADLYGYTF
>TRBJ1-4|TRBV2|.|.
TGTGCCACCTATGGGACCGGACAGTCGGCGACCCCAACTAATGAAAAACTGTTTTTT
CATYGTGQSATPTNEKLFF
>TRBJ2-5|TRBV6-1|.|.
TGTGCCAGCAGTGAAGGGCAGGGGTCCGTGACCCAGTACTTC
CASSEGQGSVTQYF
>TRBJ1-6|TRBV30|.|TRBD1
TGTGCCACGGACAGGGGCGGGTCACCCCTCCACTTT
CATDRGGSPLHF
>TRBJ2-3|TRBV5-6|.|.
TGTGCCAGCCAGCTAGCAACAGATACGCAGTATTTT
CASQLATDTQYF
>TRBJ2-7|TRBV6-1|.|.
TGTGCCAGCAGTGAAACAGGGTTCTACGAGCAGTACTTC
CASSETGFYEQYF
>TRBJ2-7|TRBV5-1|.|.
TGCGCCAGCAGCCCGGAGGGGGGGACCTACGAGCAGTACTTC
CASSPEGGTYEQYF
>TRBJ2-1|TRBV13|.|TRBD2
TGTGCCAGCAGCCCAGGACTAGTTGTCTATGAGCAGTTCTTC
CASSPGLVVYEQFF
>TRBJ2-5|TRBV29-1|few|.
TGCAGCGTAGTATCCGGGATGGGAGAGACCCAGTACTTC
CSVVSGMGETQYF
>TRBJ2-1|TRBV7-3|.|TRBD1
TGTGCCAGCAGCTCCGGGACAGGGCCCCTCAATGAGCAGTTCTTC
CASSSGTGPLNEQFF
>TRBJ2-2|TRBV13|.|TRBD2
TGTGCCAGCAGCCTTGGGGCGGGAGTCGCCGGGGAGCTGTTTTTT
CASSLGAGVAGELFF
>TRBJ2-7|TRBV10-2|.|TRBD2
TGCGCCAGCACCTTGGAGGCTAGCGGCTACGAGCAGTACTTC
CASTLEASGYEQYF
>TRBJ1-6|TRBV4-2|.|.
TGTGCCAGCAGCCAAGAGGGGGTAGCGGCGGGCAATAATTCACCCCTCCACTTT
CASSQEGVAAGNNSPLHF
>TRBJ1-2|TRBV19|few|.
TGTGCCAGTAGTCCAGTTGGGGCAGGTGGCTACACCTTC
CASSPVGAGGYTF
>TRBJ2-2|TRBV15|.|TRBD2
TGTGCCACCAGCATTAGCGGGTCCGGGGAGCTGTTTTTT
CATSISGSGELFF
>TRBJ2-7|TRBV30|.|TRBD2
TGTGCCTGGGGACTAGCGCGCGAGCAGTACTTC
CAWGLAREQYF
>TRBJ1-2|TRBV28|.|.
TGTGCCAGCAGTACCCCGACAGGCAACTATGGCTACACCTTC
CASSTPTGNYGYTF
>TRBJ1-5|TRBV2|.|TRBD1
TGTGCCAGCAGTTCACAGGGGTCGCGCAATCAGCCCCAGCATTTT
CASSSQGSRNQPQHF
>TRBJ2-7|TRBV27|.|.
TGTGCCAGCAGTTCGCCAGGTCCAGCCTACGAGCAGTACTTC
CASSSPGPAYEQYF
>TRBJ1-4|TRBV11-2|few|TRBD1
TGTGCCAGCAGCCAGACAGGGCTGGCGACTAATGAAAAACTGTTTTTT
CASSQTGLATNEKLFF
>TRBJ1-3|TRBV5-6|.|.
TGTGCCAGCAGCTTCGGGTTGAGAAACACCATATATTTT
CASSFGLRNTIYF
>TRBJ2-7|TRBV7-8|.|.
TGTGCCAGCAGCTCCGGGAGCTCCTACGAGCAGTACTTC
CASSSGSSYEQYF
>TRBJ2-7|TRBV6-5|.|TRBD1
TGTGCCAGCAGTAGCGGGACAGGGGTTTACGAGCAGTACTTC
CASSSGTGVYEQYF
>TRBJ1-1|TRBV28|.|.
TGTGCCAGCAATCCCACCGGGACACTGAACACTGAAGCTTTCTTT
CASNPTGTLNTEAFF
>TRBJ2-2|TRBV18|.|.
TGTGCCAGCTCACCAGCGAGACAGTTGGAGCTGTTTTTT
CASSPARQLELFF
>TRBJ1-2|TRBV28|once|TRBD1
TGTGCCACGAGCCCAGGGGGCCTGTCTGACAATGGCTACACCTTC
CATSPGGLSDNGYTF
>TRBJ1-2|TRBV27|.|.
TGTGCCAGCACCAGGGCAGGAGCCCTCTATGGCTACACCTTC
CASTRAGALYGYTF